This T cell receptor beta chain was recovered during a study of T-cell reconstitution after alpha-beta-depleted transplantation in children. Construction of the TCRbeta library involved unique molecular identifiers. TCRdb recomputed calls from the PCR reads with MiXCR, one row per CDR3 protein. This sample has 200,000 to 250,000 distinct CDR3 sequences, with approximately 9.5% found just once. The V gene lost 6 bases and the J gene lost 8 bases, with 16 bases spanning the gap. Germline assignment: CDR1 MGHRA and CDR2 YSYEKL. There are 14 residues in the CDR3. Sample: PBMCs from the stem cell graft donor, taken from the stem cell graft. V usage is TRBV4-1 and J usage is TRBJ1-4; D unclear. This TCR derives from a human donor who donated a stem cell graft to a child with acute lymphoblastic leukemia. The CDR3 loop reads CASSQVSGKEKLFF. The CDR3 nucleotides read TGCGCCAGCAGTCAGGTGTCGGGTAAGGAAAAACTGTTTTTT.